This TCR beta chain was recorded in a study of T cell changes during pregnancy in multiple sclerosis. Repertoires were generated with immunoSEQ multiplex PCR, while TCRdb's copy carries only in-frame clones and drops some. Of tens of thousands of clones in the sample, 93% were seen once. CDR1 and CDR2 (germline): SGDLS, YYNGEE. V gave up 0 bases and J gave up 10 bases; unmatched junction bases: 3. The CDR3 is 14 amino acids. The sequence came from a female donor with multiple sclerosis, enrolled in a pregnancy study. The chain carries TRBV9 and TRBJ1-6, with 8 nucleotides matching TRBD1. The material sequenced was peripheral blood, taken in the second trimester of pregnancy. CDR3 loop: CASSVAQGDSPLHF. The CDR3 DNA follows: TGTGCCAGCAGCGTAGCACAGGGGGACTCACCCCTCCACTTT.